The present entry profiles one T cell receptor beta chain with its context. The data originate from a study of cytomegalovirus exposure and HLA in healthy donors. Germline V gives CDR1 LNHDA, CDR2 SQIVND (reference sequence). This CDR3 has 17 residues. Germline trimming cut 6 bases from V and 2 bases from J; bases unmatched to any gene: 9. 13 Jbeta primers and 60 Vbeta primers were used for the PCR. Sequencing used immunoSEQ multiplex PCR; TCRdb keeps in-frame clones, though not all of them. The table shows 100,000 to 150,000 clones, with about 81% occurring only once. This chain links TRBV19 with TRBJ2-6, with 8 positions matching TRBD1. The clonotype originates from a woman in her 30s in good health and CMV-seronegative. Sequenced input: PBMCs. CDR3 amino acids: CASRRDRLVAGANVLTF. The CDR3 bases are TGTGCCAGTAGGAGGGACAGGCTCGTGGCTGGGGCCAACGTCCTGACTTTC. Using reference TRBV19 and TRBJ2-6 for the parts outside the CDR3, the full variable domain is DGGITQSPKYLFRKEGQNVTLSCEQNLNHDAMYWYRQDPGQGLRLIYYSQIVNDFQKGDIAEGYSVSREKKESFPLTVTSAQKNPTAFYLCASRRDRLVAGANVLTFGAGSRLTVL.